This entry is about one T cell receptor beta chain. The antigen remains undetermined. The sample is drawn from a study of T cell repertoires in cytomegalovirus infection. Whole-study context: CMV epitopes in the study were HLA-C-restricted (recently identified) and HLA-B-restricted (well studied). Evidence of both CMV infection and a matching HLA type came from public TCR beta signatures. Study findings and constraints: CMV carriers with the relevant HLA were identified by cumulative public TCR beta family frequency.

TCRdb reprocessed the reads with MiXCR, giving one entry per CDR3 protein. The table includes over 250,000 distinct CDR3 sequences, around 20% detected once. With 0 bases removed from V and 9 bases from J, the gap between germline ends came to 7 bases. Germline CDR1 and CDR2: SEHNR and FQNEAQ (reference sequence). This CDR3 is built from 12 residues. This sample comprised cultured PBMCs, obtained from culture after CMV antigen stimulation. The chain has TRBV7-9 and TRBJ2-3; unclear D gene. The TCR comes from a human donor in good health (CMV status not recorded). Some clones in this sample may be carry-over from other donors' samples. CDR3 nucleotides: TGTGCCAGCAGCTTAGCGCAGAGGACGCAGTATTTT. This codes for CASSLAQRTQYF.